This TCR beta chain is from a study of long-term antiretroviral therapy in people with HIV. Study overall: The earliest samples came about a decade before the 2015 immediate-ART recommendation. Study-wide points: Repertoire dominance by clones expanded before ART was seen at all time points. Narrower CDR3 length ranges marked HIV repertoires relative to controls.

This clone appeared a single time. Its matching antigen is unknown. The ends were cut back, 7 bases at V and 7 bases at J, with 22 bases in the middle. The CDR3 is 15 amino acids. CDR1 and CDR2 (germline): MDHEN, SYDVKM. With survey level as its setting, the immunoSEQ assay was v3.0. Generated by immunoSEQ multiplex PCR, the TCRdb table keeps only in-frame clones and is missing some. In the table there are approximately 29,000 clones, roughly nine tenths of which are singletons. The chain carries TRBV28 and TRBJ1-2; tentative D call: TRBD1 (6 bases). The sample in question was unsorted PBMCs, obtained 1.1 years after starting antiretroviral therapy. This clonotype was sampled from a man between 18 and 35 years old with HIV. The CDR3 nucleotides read TGTGCCAGCACCCTAGGGGGACGGGGCGGGAGTGGCTACACCTTC. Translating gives CASTLGGRGGSGYTF.